This T cell receptor beta chain derives from a study of blood T cell repertoires in COVID-19. Study in general: There were acute and convalescent COVID-19 samples, and they came from the United States, Italy and Spain. Nucleic acid was either cDNA or gDNA, and it came from T cells, B-cell-depleted T cells, or PBMCs.

Germline CDR1 and CDR2: SGHTA and FQGNSA. There are 14 residues in the CDR3. V lost 5 bases and J lost 9; bases outside the gene matches: 7. Original methodology: Cell counts per sample came from amplifying reference gene primers. TCRdb keeps only in-frame clones here, not all; method: immunoSEQ multiplex PCR. Clone size and the V and J calls come from that table; the DNA yielded D and trimming. The table includes almost 250,000 clones, over 75% detected once. The chain has TRBV7-2 and TRBJ2-1; 10 bases line up with TRBD2. Source material: PBMCs or T cells enriched from blood (not recorded which). This receptor was identified in a woman aged 45-60 years with acute COVID-19. The chain's CDR3 is CASSQAGGRFEQFF. The CDR3 coding sequence is TGTGCCAGCAGCCAAGCGGGGGGGCGCTTTGAGCAGTTCTTC.